This TCR beta chain comes out of a study of cytomegalovirus exposure and HLA in healthy donors. General study points: Associated with HLA alleles at 0.05 false discovery rate in a later analysis were 16,951 TCR beta sequences.

The study ran its PCR with 60 Vbeta and 13 Jbeta primers. Clones were sequenced by immunoSEQ multiplex PCR, and TCRdb holds only the in-frame ones, with some missing. The sample records 150,000 or so clones, roughly four fifths being singletons. As to this clone: Its antigen remains unidentified.

The CDR3 consists of 15 residues. Germline assignment: CDR1 LGHNA and CDR2 YSLEER. Trimming removed 4 bases from V and 3 bases from J; junction bases left unmatched: 6. The sequenced material came from PBMCs. This receptor was identified in a male donor in good health and CMV-seronegative. The V and J genes are TRBV4-3 and TRBJ1-1, with 9 bases lining up with TRBD1. CDR3 coding DNA: TGCGCCAGCAGCCTAGGACAGGGGAGGGACACTGAAGCTTTCTTT. It is translated as CASSLGQGRDTEAFF.